One and the same sample provided the 10 T cell receptor beta chains below, sequenced in a study of blood T cell repertoires in COVID-19. Assay: immunoSEQ multiplex PCR; the TCRdb copy retains only in-frame clones and omits some. Of about 200,000 clones in the sample, approximately 87% were seen once. Sequenced input: peripheral blood. The source is a woman in her fifties or sixties with acute or convalescent COVID-19.

This clone appeared a single time. The chain uses TRBV19 and TRBJ2-1; 10 positions match TRBD2. The V gene's germline CDR1 is LNHDA and CDR2 SQIVND (reference sequence). The J segment lost 6 bases and the V segment lost 5 bases, leaving 7 bases of the junction unmatched. The CDR3 runs 15 residues. The CDR3: CASSPSGTSVNEQFF. The CDR3 DNA follows: TGTGCCAGTAGTCCCTCCGGGACTAGCGTCAATGAGCAGTTCTTC.

The chain is built from TRBV10-3 and TRBJ1-2, with D unresolved. The CDR3 runs to 17 residues. V lost 3 bases to trimming and J lost 4 bases, with 21 bases between them. Germline values: CDR1 ENHRY, CDR2 SYGVKD. CDR3: CAISEADGAPRSYGYTF. DNA for the CDR3: TGTGCCATCAGTGAAGCGGATGGCGCCCCCCGTAGCTATGGCTACACCTTC.

The gene calls are TRBV9 and TRBJ2-7; tentatively, D is TRBD2 (5 bases). Germline V lookup: CDR1 SGDLS, CDR2 YYNGEE. This CDR3 comprises 14 residues. The germline V and J ends were trimmed by 0 bases and 0 bases, with 7 bases remaining between them. The CDR3, as DNA: TGTGCCAGCAGCGTAGGGGCGGGCTCCTACGAGCAGTACTTC. This encodes CASSVGAGSYEQYF. The full variable domain, in which reference TRBV9 and TRBJ2-7 provide the parts outside the CDR3, is DSGVTQTPKHLITATGQRVTLRCSPRSGDLSVYWYQQSLDQGLQFLIQYYNGEERAKGNILERFSAQQFPDLHSELNLSSLELGDSALYFCASSVGAGSYEQYFGPGTRLTVT.

V gene TRBV7-3 combines with J gene TRBJ1-6; 9 positions agree with TRBD1. The CDR3 totals 14 residues. V was clipped by 5 bases and J by 9 bases; unmatched bases: 5. Germline CDR1 reads SGHTA; CDR2 reads FQGTGA. CDR3 in amino acids: CASSTQGASSPLHF. CDR3 bases: TGTGCCAGCAGCACACAGGGGGCTTCTTCACCCCTCCACTTT.

V usage is TRBV7-9 and J usage is TRBJ2-2; 8 nucleotides match TRBD1. CDR1 is SEHNR and CDR2 is FQNEAQ in the germline V gene (reference sequence). V trimming: 6 bases; J trimming: 0 bases; junction bases outside the gene matches: 6. The CDR3 has 16 amino acids. CDR3 bases: TGTGCCAGCAGAATGAACAGGGGGTCGAACACCGGGGAGCTGTTTTTT. This sequence encodes CASRMNRGSNTGELFF.

The gene calls are TRBV7-9 and TRBJ2-2, with 11 bases fitting TRBD2. The CDR3 is 15 amino acids. Germline CDR1 and CDR2: SEHNR and FQNEAQ (reference sequence). V lost 5 bases and J lost 5; bases outside the gene matches: 4. The CDR3 sequence: CASSEIAGGTGELFF. CDR3 sequence (DNA): TGTGCCAGCAGCGAGATAGCGGGAGGGACCGGGGAGCTGTTTTTT.

The gene calls are TRBV6-5 and TRBJ2-1, with TRBD2 identical over 10 bases. This CDR3 comprises 14 residues. V was pared by 4 bases and J by 10 bases, with 7 bases of the junction left unmatched. Looked up from germline, CDR1 is MNHEY and CDR2 is SVGAGI. The CDR3 nucleotides are TGTGCCAGCAGTTTACTAGCGGGGCGCCCCGAGCAGTTCTTC. Protein product: CASSLLAGRPEQFF.

This clone was detected once. The chain joins TRBV7-2 to TRBJ2-7, with 13 bases that match TRBD2. This CDR3 comprises 14 residues. V lost 7 bases to trimming and J lost 6 bases; unmatched junction nucleotides: 6. The germline CDR1 and CDR2 sequences are SGHTA and FQGNSA. DNA for the CDR3: TGTGCCAGCACCTTGGGACTAGCGGGGACCGAGCAGTACTTC. Translation gives CASTLGLAGTEQYF.

The rearrangement uses TRBV11-3 and TRBJ2-5, with 12 bases fitting TRBD2. The CDR3 has 16 residues. V gave up 4 bases and J gave up 5 bases; unmatched junction bases: 8. Germline CDR1 reads SGHNT; CDR2 reads YENEEA. The CDR3 nucleotides are TGTGCCAGCAGCTCCCTGACTAGCGGGGGTTTGGAGACCCAGTACTTC. It yields the protein CASSSLTSGGLETQYF.

The chain carries TRBV7-3 and TRBJ1-6; 10 nucleotides align to TRBD1. This CDR3 has 14 amino acids. J lost 7 bases, V lost 4 bases, and 1 base had no gene match. Germline-derived CDR1 and CDR2 are SGHTA and FQGTGA. CDR3 in DNA: TGTGCCAGCAGCTCGGACAGGGGGAATTCACCCCTCCACTTT. The encoded protein is CASSSDRGNSPLHF.